Listed below are T cell receptor beta chains from one sample, sequenced in a study of blood T cells in healthy people across ages. TCRdb processed the 5' RACE reads anew with MiXCR; each CDR3 protein has one entry. Altogether 1.6 million or so distinct CDR3 sequences are present, around 36% being singletons, with the ten largest covering around 11%. Sequencing input: blood. Receptor source: a woman aged 25 to 39 in good health. Each CDR3 is given with its conserved first and last residue. D genes are given only for firm matches. Only some rows state a clone size, as once, few, many or a class for expanded clones.

size	V	D	J	DNA	CDR3
NA	TRBV20-1	NA	TRBJ2-7	TGCAGTGCTAGAGGAGGGTTCCTCCTCTACGAGCAGTACTTC	CSARGGFLLYEQYF
NA	TRBV11-2	TRBD1	TRBJ2-7	TGTGCCAGCAGCCACGGACAGGGTGGGTACGAGCAGTACTTC	CASSHGQGGYEQYF
NA	TRBV14	TRBD2	TRBJ2-3	TGTGCCAGCAGCCCAGGAGAAAGGACTAGCGTAGATACGCAGTATTTT	CASSPGERTSVDTQYF
once	TRBV4-1	TRBD2	TRBJ2-7	TGCGCCGGCAGCCAATTAATAGCGGGGGTCAGTATCTACGAGCAGTACTTC	CAGSQLIAGVSIYEQYF
NA	TRBV7-6	TRBD1	TRBJ2-7	TGTGCCAGCAGCTTAGCGCCCCGGGACAGGAGGCGTTGGAGCTCCTACGAGCAGTACTTC	CASSLAPRDRRRWSSYEQYF
few	TRBV20-1	TRBD1	TRBJ2-1	TGCAGTGCTAGAGGCCCGGGACAGGGGGCTGGTGAGCAGTTCTTC	CSARGPGQGAGEQFF
few	TRBV15	TRBD1	TRBJ2-7	TGTGCCACCAGCCTCTCCTTTTTTTGGACAGGGATGAATGTTTGTCTCTACGAGCAGTACTTC	CATSLSFFWTGMNVCLYEQYF
few	TRBV10-3	TRBD2	TRBJ2-7	TGTGCCATCAGTGATCTTGTCGGGACTAGCGGGGGGGCCCTTGAGCAGTACTTC	CAISDLVGTSGGALEQYF
NA	TRBV13	TRBD2	TRBJ2-7	TGTGCCAGCAGCTTTAGGGAAAAGGGACTAGTAACCTACGAGCAGTACTTC	CASSFREKGLVTYEQYF
NA	TRBV27	NA	TRBJ2-1	TGTGCCAGCAGTTTACTAGCTTTAGGTGAGCAGTTCTTC	CASSLLALGEQFF
NA	TRBV7-9	NA	TRBJ2-7	TGTGCCAGCAGCTTAAAGGAGAGCTACGAGCAGTACTTC	CASSLKESYEQYF
once	TRBV20-1	TRBD1	TRBJ2-7	TGCAGTGCTTGTGAGGGGACAGGGGTCGGAGAGCAGTACTTC	CSACEGTGVGEQYF
NA	TRBV6-1	TRBD1	TRBJ1-4	TGTGCCAGCAGTGGGATACAGGGGGCGAGGGAAAAACTGTTTTTT	CASSGIQGAREKLFF
few	TRBV20-1	TRBD1	TRBJ2-7	TGCAGTGCCGACGTGACAGGGGGCGACTACGAGCAGTACTTC	CSADVTGGDYEQYF
NA	TRBV3-1	NA	TRBJ1-2	TGTGCCAGCAGCCAAGAGTTCAGCTACACCTTC	CASSQEFSYTF
few	TRBV13	TRBD1	TRBJ1-2	TGTGCCAGCAGCTCCAGGGACAGAGCCTCCTCTAACTATGGCTACACCTTC	CASSSRDRASSNYGYTF
many	TRBV6-2/TRBV6-3	NA	TRBJ1-1	TGTGCCAGCAGCCTTAACAGGCAAGAAGCTTTCTTT	CASSLNRQEAFF
few	TRBV15	TRBD1	TRBJ2-5	TGTGCCACCAGCACGACAGGGAGAGAGACCCAGTACTTC	CATSTTGRETQYF
few	TRBV28	TRBD1	TRBJ1-2	TGTGCCAGCAGTGGGACAGGGGGTTTTGGCTACACCTTC	CASSGTGGFGYTF
once	TRBV24-1	TRBD1	TRBJ1-1	TGTGCCACCAGTGACTTTAAACAGGGGGAAGCTTTCTTT	CATSDFKQGEAFF
NA	TRBV7-2	NA	TRBJ2-5	TGTGCCAGCAGCCTGGACTTAACGACCCAGTACTTC	CASSLDLTTQYF
NA	TRBV5-1	NA	TRBJ1-1	TGCGCCAGCAGCTTGGGAGGGGGTTTGGGTGAAGCTTTCTTT	CASSLGGGLGEAFF
NA	TRBV27	TRBD1	TRBJ1-4	TGTGCCAGCAAGACAGGGGTAGATGAAAAACTGTTTTTT	CASKTGVDEKLFF
NA	TRBV5-3	TRBD2	TRBJ2-5	TGTGCCTACCCCGGGACTAGCGGTGAAGAGACCCAGTACTTC	CAYPGTSGEETQYF
NA	TRBV11-2	NA	TRBJ1-4	TGTGCCAGCAGCCCGATACGGGGCTCCCTCCCTAATGAAAAACTGTTTTTT	CASSPIRGSLPNEKLFF
NA	TRBV5-1	NA	TRBJ2-1	TGCGCCAGCAGCTCGACATCTAGGACTCGCAATGAGCAGTTCTTC	CASSSTSRTRNEQFF
NA	TRBV29-1	TRBD1	TRBJ2-7	TGCAGCGTTGACGGACAGGGGGGTTCGGAGCAGTACTTC	CSVDGQGGSEQYF
NA	TRBV18	NA	TRBJ2-3	TGTGCCAGCTCATCAGGGTGGACAGATACGCAGTATTTT	CASSSGWTDTQYF
NA	TRBV3-1	NA	TRBJ2-7	TGTGCCAGCAGCCAATCTACTACAGTGCAGTACTTC	CASSQSTTVQYF
once	TRBV4-1	NA	TRBJ2-5	TGCACCAGCAGCCAAGCGGGCTGGAAGGACCCGTACTTC	CTSSQAGWKDPYF
few	TRBV12-3/TRBV12-4	NA	TRBJ2-1	TGTGCCAGCACCTCCTACGATGAGCAGTTCTTC	CASTSYDEQFF
few	TRBV7-6	TRBD2	TRBJ2-5	TGTGCCAGCAGCTTACAGGCGGGAGAATTGGTGACCCAGTACTTC	CASSLQAGELVTQYF
NA	TRBV6-1	NA	TRBJ2-1	TGTGCCAGCAGTAGTAAATCCTACAATGAGCAGTTCTTC	CASSSKSYNEQFF
NA	TRBV7-2	NA	TRBJ2-3	TGTGCCAGCAGCAAACCCGGCCCAAGAGAAACCCCAGATACGCAGTATTTT	CASSKPGPRETPDTQYF
few	TRBV4-1	TRBD2	TRBJ2-5	TGCGCCAGCAGCCAGGGACTAGCGGGGGCCTACAAGCAGTACTTC	CASSQGLAGAYKQYF
NA	TRBV5-1	NA	TRBJ2-7	TGCGCCAGCAGCCCCGGGAGCGTATCCTCCTACGAGCAGTACTTC	CASSPGSVSSYEQYF
few	TRBV7-7	TRBD1	TRBJ2-5	TGTGCCAGCAGCTCCGGGACAGGGAGTCGGAACCAAGAGACCCAGTACTTC	CASSSGTGSRNQETQYF
NA	TRBV28	NA	TRBJ2-7	TGTGCCAGCAGTTTTTATTCCGGCTCCCTAACCTACGAGCAGTACTTC	CASSFYSGSLTYEQYF
NA	TRBV7-7	TRBD2	TRBJ2-7	TGTGCCAGCAGCTTTCCTCTAGCGGGAGGGCCCGACGAGCAGTACTTC	CASSFPLAGGPDEQYF
NA	TRBV27	NA	TRBJ2-1	TGTGCCAGCAGTTTATATCGCGGTTACTCTAATGAGCAGTTCTTC	CASSLYRGYSNEQFF
few	TRBV27	TRBD2	TRBJ2-7	TGTGCCAGCCGCAGCCGGGCTAGCGGTGCCTCCTACGAGCAGTACTTC	CASRSRASGASYEQYF
NA	TRBV27	NA	TRBJ2-1	TGTGCCAGCAGTTTATTGGCCCCGGTTAGCTTCAATGAGCAGTTCTTC	CASSLLAPVSFNEQFF
few	TRBV20-1	NA	TRBJ2-1	TGCAGTGCTAGAATCGGGCTTAGCTCCTACAATAAGCAGTTCTTC	CSARIGLSSYNKQFF
few	TRBV7-9	TRBD2	TRBJ2-1	TGTGCCAGCAGCTTAGCACGGAGGACGGGAGGGGTATACAATGAGCAGTTCTTC	CASSLARRTGGVYNEQFF
few	TRBV7-3	NA	TRBJ2-6	TGTGCCAGCAGCCCCAAGGGACTGTCGGCTGGGGCCAACGTCCTGACTTTC	CASSPKGLSAGANVLTF
NA	TRBV9	TRBD2	TRBJ2-1	TGTGCCAGCAGCCCTCAAGCGGGAGTTTCCTACAGTGAGCAGTTCTTC	CASSPQAGVSYSEQFF
NA	TRBV27	TRBD1	TRBJ2-7	TGTGCCGGCAGAGGACAGGTCACGGTAAGACCCTACGAGCAGTACTTC	CAGRGQVTVRPYEQYF